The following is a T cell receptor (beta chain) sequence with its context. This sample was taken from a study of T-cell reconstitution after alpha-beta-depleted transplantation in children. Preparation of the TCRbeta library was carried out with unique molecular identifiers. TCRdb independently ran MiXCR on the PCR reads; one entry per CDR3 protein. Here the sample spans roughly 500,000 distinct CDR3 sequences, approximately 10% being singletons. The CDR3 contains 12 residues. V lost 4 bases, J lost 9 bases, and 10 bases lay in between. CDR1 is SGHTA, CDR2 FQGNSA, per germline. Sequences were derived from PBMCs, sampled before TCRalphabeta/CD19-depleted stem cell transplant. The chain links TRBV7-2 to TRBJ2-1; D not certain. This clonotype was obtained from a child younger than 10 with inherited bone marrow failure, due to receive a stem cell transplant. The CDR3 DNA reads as TGTGCCAGCAGCTCCCCACCGGGTGAGCAGTTCTTC. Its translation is CASSSPPGEQFF.